This TCR beta chain derives from a study of OX40 agonist ivuxolimab in advanced cancers. Across the study: Age averaged around 60 years (range roughly 20 to 90), and around 78% were male. Patients with prior anti-PD-1, anti-PD-L1 or anti-CTLA-4 therapy were eligible; 40% to 45% had some.

Clones were sequenced by immunoSEQ multiplex PCR, and TCRdb holds only the in-frame ones, with some missing. This table holds about 75,000 clones, about 86% found once. Blood got drawn at baseline, again on cycle 4 day 1, and then on cycle 7 day 1. This TCR came from an adult with an advanced solid tumor such as melanoma, head and neck, liver or kidney cancer. Sequenced here: CD4+ or CD8+ T cells sorted from blood, sampled in a trial of the OX40 agonist ivuxolimab.

The CDR3 loop is CASRRSSGANVLTF. CDR3 sequence (DNA): TGTGCCAGCAGGAGGTCCTCTGGGGCCAACGTCCTGACTTTC. The rearrangement links TRBV6-5 to TRBJ2-6; D is uncertain. CDR3 length equals 14 residues. Germline assignment: CDR1 MNHEY and CDR2 SVGAGI. Deletions cut 6 bases from V and 0 bases from J, with 6 bases between.